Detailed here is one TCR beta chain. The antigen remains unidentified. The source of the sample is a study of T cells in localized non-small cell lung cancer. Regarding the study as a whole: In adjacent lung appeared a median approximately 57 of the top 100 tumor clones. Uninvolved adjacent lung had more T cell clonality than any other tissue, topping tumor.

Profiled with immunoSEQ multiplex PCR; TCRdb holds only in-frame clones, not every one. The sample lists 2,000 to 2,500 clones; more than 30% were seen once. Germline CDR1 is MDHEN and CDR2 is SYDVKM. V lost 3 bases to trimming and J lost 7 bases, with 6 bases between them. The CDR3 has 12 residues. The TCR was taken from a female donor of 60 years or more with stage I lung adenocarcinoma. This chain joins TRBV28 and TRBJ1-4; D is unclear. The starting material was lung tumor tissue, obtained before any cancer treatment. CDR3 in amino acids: CASSFLGEKLFF. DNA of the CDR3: TGTGCCAGCAGTTTTTTGGGTGAAAAACTGTTTTTT. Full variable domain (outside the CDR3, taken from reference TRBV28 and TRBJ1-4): DVKVTQSSRYLVKRTGEKVFLECVQDMDHENMFWYRQDPGLGLRLIYFSYDVKMKEKGDIPEGYSVSREKKERFSLILESASTNQTSMYLCASSFLGEKLFFGSGTQLSVL.